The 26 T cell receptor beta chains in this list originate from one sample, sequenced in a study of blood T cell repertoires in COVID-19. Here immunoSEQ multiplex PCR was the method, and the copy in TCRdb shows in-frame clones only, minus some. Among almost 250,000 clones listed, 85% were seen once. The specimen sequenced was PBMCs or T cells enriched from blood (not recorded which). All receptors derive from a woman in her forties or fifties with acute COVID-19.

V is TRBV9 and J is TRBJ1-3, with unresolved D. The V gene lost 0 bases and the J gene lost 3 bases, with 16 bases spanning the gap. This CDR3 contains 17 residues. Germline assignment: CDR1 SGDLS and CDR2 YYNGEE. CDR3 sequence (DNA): TGTGCCAGCAGCGTAGAACCGCACTCGTTTAGTGGAAACACCATATATTTT. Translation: CASSVEPHSFSGNTIYF.

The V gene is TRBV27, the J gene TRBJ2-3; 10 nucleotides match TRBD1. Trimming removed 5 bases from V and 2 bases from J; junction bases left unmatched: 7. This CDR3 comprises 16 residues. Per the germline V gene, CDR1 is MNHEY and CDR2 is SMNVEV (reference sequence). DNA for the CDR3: TGTGCCAGCAGTCCAAGACAGGGGGCCTACACAGATACGCAGTATTTT. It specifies CASSPRQGAYTDTQYF.

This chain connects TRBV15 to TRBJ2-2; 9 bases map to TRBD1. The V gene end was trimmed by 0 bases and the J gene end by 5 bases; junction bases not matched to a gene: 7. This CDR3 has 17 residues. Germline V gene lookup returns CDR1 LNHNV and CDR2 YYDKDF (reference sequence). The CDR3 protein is CATSRDEGQGRTGELFF. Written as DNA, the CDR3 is TGTGCCACCAGCAGAGATGAGGGACAGGGACGGACCGGGGAGCTGTTTTTT.

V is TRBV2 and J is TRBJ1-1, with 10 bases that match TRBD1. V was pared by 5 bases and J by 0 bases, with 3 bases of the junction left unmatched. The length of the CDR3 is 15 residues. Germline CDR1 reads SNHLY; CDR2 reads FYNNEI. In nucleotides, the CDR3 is TGTGCCAGCAGTCCGGGACAGGGGCTGAACACTGAAGCTTTCTTT. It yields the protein CASSPGQGLNTEAFF.

Here the CDR3 DNA reads TGTGCCAGTAGTCCCCTGACAGGGGATATGAACACTGAAGCTTTCTTT. This sequence encodes CASSPLTGDMNTEAFF. The rearrangement links TRBV19 to TRBJ1-1; TRBD1 matches 8 bases. The V and J ends lost 5 bases and 0 bases, in that order; junction bases with no gene match: 8. Germline V gene sequence: CDR1 LNHDA, CDR2 SQIVND (reference sequence). This CDR3 is 16 amino acids long.

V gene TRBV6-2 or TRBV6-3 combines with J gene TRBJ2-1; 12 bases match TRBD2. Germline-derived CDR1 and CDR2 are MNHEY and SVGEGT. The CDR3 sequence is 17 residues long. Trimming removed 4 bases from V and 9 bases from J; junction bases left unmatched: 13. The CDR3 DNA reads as TGTGCCAGCAGTTCACCGACTAGCGGGGGTGCCTACGGTGAGCAGTTCTTC. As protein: CASSSPTSGGAYGEQFF.

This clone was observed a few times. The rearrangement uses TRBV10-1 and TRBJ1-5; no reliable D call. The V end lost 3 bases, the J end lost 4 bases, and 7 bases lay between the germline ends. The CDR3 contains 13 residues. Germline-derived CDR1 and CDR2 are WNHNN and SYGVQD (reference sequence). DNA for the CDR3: TGCGCCAGCAGTGACCAGATAAATCAGCCCCAGCATTTT. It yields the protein CASSDQINQPQHF.

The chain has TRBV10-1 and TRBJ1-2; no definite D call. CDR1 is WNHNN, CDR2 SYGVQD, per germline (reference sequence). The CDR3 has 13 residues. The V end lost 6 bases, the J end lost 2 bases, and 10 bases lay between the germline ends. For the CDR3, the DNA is TGCGCCAGCAGCAATACACAAAACTATGGCTACACCTTC. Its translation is CASSNTQNYGYTF.

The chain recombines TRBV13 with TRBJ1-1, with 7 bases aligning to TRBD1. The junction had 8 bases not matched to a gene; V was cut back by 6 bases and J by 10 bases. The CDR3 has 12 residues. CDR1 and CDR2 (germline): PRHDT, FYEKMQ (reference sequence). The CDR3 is CASSLRGVRAFF. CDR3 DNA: TGTGCCAGCAGTCTCAGGGGGGTGCGAGCTTTCTTT.

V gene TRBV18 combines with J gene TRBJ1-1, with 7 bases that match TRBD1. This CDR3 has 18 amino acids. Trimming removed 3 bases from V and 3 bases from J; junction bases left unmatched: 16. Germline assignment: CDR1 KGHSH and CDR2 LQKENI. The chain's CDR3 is CASSPRRDRSQQDTEAFF. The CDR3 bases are TGTGCCAGCTCACCTAGACGGGACAGATCACAGCAGGACACTGAAGCTTTCTTT.

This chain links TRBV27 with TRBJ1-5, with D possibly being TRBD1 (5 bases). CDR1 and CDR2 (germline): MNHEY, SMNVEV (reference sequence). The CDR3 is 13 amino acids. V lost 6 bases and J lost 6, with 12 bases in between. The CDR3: CASSIYRSQPQHF. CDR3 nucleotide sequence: TGTGCCAGCAGCATCTACAGGAGTCAGCCCCAGCATTTT.

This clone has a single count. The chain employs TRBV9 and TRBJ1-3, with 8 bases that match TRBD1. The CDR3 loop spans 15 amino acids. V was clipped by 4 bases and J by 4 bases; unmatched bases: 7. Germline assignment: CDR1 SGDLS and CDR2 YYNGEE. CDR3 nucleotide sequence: TGTGCCAGCAGCCTCCCAGGGGGCAGGGGAAACACCATATATTTT. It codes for CASSLPGGRGNTIYF.

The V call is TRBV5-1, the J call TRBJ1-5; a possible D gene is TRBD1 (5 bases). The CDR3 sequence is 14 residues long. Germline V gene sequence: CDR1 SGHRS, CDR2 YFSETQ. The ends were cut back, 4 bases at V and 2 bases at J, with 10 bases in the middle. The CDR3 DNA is TGCGCCAGCAGCCCCGGGGGAGGCAATCAGCCCCAGCATTTT. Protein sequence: CASSPGGGNQPQHF.

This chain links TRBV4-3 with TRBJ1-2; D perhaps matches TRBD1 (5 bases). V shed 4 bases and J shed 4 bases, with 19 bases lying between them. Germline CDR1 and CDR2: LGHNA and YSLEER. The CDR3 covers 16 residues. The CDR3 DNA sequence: TGCGCCAGCAGCCCTCTGCAGGGTAACGTTCCCTATGGCTACACCTTC. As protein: CASSPLQGNVPYGYTF.

The DNA of the CDR3 is TGTGCCAGCTCACCACGTCCACACAGGGGTGGGAGCAATCAGCCCCAGCATTTT. Translating it yields CASSPRPHRGGSNQPQHF. The V and J genes are TRBV18 and TRBJ1-5, with 7 bases lining up with TRBD1. J was trimmed by 1 base and V by 1 base; bases with no gene match: 10. This CDR3 spans 18 amino acids. Germline-derived CDR1 and CDR2 are KGHSH and LQKENI.

The CDR3 DNA sequence: TGTGCCAGCAGCCAACCCTACGGGACAGGTAATCAGCCCCAGCATTTT. Its protein is CASSQPYGTGNQPQHF. The chain joins TRBV3-1 (or the pseudogene TRBV3-2) to TRBJ1-5, with TRBD1 identical over 8 bases. The junction had 7 bases not matched to a gene; V was cut back by 2 bases and J by 4 bases. Germline V lookup: CDR1 LGHDT, CDR2 YNNKEL (reference sequence). The CDR3 consists of 16 residues.

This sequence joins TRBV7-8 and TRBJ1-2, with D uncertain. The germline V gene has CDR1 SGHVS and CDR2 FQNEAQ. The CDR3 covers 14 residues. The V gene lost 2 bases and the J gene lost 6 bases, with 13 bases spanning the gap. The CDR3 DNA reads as TGTGCCAGCAGCTTAAGAGGGAGGGCCGATGGCTACACCTTC. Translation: CASSLRGRADGYTF.

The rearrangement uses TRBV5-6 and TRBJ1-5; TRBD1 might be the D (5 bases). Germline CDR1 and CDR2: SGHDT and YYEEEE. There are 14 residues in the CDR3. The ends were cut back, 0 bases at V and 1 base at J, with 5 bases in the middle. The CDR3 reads CASSLAGSNQPQHF. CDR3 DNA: TGTGCCAGCAGCTTGGCAGGGAGCAATCAGCCCCAGCATTTT.

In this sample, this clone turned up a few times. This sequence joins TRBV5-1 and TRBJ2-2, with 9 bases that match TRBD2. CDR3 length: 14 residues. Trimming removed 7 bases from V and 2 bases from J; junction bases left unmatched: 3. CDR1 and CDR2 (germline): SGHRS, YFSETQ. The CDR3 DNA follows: TGCGCCAGCGGCGGGGGGGAAAACACCGGGGAGCTGTTTTTT. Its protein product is CASGGGENTGELFF.

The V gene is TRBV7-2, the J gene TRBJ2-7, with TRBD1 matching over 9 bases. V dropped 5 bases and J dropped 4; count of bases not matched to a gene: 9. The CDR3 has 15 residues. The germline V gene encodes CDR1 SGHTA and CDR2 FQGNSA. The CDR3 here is CASSPPGTGRYEQYF. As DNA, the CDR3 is TGTGCCAGCAGCCCACCCGGGACAGGGAGGTACGAGCAGTACTTC. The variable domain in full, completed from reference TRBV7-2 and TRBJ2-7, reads GAGVSQSPSNKVTEKGKDVELRCDPISGHTALYWYRQSLGQGLEFLIYFQGNSAPDKSGLPSDRFSAERTGGSVSTLTIQRTQQEDSAVYLCASSPPGTGRYEQYFGPGTRLTVT.

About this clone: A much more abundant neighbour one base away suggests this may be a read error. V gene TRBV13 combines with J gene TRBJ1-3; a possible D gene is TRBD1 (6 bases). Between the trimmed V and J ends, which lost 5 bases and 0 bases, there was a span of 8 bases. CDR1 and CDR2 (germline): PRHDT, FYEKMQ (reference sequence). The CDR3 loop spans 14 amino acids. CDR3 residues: CASSQQGSGNTIYF. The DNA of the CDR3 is TGTGCCAGCAGCCAACAGGGCTCTGGAAACACCATATATTTT.

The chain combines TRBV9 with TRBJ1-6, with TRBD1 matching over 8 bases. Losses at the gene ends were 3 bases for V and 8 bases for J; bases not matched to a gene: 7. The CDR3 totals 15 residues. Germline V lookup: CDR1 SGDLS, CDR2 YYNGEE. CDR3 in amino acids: CASSGGQGEYSPLHF. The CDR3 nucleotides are TGTGCCAGCAGCGGAGGACAGGGAGAGTATTCACCCCTCCACTTT.

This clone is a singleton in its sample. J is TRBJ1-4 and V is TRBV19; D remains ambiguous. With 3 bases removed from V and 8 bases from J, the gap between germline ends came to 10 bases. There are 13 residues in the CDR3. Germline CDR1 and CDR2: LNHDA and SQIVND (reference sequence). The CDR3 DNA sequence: TGTGCCAGTAGTATCGTACAGCACGAAAAACTGTTTTTT. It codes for CASSIVQHEKLFF. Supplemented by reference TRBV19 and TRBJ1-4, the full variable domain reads DGGITQSPKYLFRKEGQNVTLSCEQNLNHDAMYWYRQDPGQGLRLIYYSQIVNDFQKGDIAEGYSVSREKKESFPLTVTSAQKNPTAFYLCASSIVQHEKLFFGSGTQLSVL.

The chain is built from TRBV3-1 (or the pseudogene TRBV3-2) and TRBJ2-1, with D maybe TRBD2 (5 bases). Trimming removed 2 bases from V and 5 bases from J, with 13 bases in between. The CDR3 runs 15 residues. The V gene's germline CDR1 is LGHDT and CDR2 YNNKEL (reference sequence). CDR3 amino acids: CASSQSRTHNNEQFF. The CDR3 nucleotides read TGTGCCAGCAGCCAAAGCCGGACTCACAACAATGAGCAGTTCTTC.

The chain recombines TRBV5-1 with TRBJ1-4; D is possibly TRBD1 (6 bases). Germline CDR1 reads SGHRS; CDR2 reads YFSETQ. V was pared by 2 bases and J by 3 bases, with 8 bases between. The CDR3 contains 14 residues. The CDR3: CASSLQGPNEKLFF. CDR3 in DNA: TGCGCCAGCAGCTTACAGGGCCCTAATGAAAAACTGTTTTTT. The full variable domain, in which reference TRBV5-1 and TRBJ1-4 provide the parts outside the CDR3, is KAGVTQTPRYLIKTRGQQVTLSCSPISGHRSVSWYQQTPGQGLQFLFEYFSETQRNKGNFPGRFSGRQFSNSRSEMNVSTLELGDSALYLCASSLQGPNEKLFFGSGTQLSVL.

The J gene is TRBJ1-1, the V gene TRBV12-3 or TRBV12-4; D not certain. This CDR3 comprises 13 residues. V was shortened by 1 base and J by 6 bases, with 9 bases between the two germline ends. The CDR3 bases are TGTGCCAGCAGTTTAGGAGGATTCCCTGAAGCTTTCTTT. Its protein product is CASSLGGFPEAFF.